What follows are 11 T cell receptor beta chains derived from one specimen sequenced in a study of human T cells and chemical hapten exposure. Each CDR3 protein is one row after TCRdb ran MiXCR on the RACE reads. The table has roughly 100,000 distinct CDR3 sequences, approximately 11% seen once; the top ten hold roughly 3.5%. Time point given: patch test 1, 2 weeks after DPC sensitization. Treatment denoted: therapeutic diphenylcyclopropenone sensitization with weekly scalp DPC. The sequencing here drew on whole blood, taken in connection with sensitization to the hapten diphenylcyclopropenone (DPC). The receptors derive from a woman aged 40 to 50 with alopecia areata. Some clones in this sample may be carry-over from other donors' samples.

For the CDR3, the DNA is TGCAGTGCCCTAAACCAAGGGAGCTCCTACAATGAGCAGTTCTTC. Translating it yields CSALNQGSSYNEQFF. The chain carries TRBV20-1 and TRBJ2-1; possible D gene TRBD2, 5 bases. This CDR3 is built from 15 residues. Germline CDR1 DFQATT, CDR2 SNEGSKA (reference sequence). Between the trimmed V and J ends, which lost 6 bases and 0 bases, there was a span of 15 bases.

This clonotype was seen a few times. The rearrangement links TRBV6-5 to TRBJ2-5; D gene ambiguous. Germline lookup yields CDR1 MNHEY and CDR2 SVGAGI. The CDR3 length is 14 residues. V shed 4 bases and J shed 4 bases, with 13 bases lying between them. DNA for the CDR3: TGTGCCAGCAGTTCCTACCGGCCGGGAGAGACCCAGTACTTC. Residues: CASSSYRPGETQYF.

This clonotype was seen a few times. V gene TRBV30 combines with J gene TRBJ2-7; possibly TRBD2 for D (5 bases). Germline V gene lookup returns CDR1 GTSNPN and CDR2 SVGIG (reference sequence). CDR3 size: 13 residues. V was trimmed by 2 bases and J by 2 bases, leaving 10 bases between them. CDR3 coding DNA: TGTGCCTGGAGTAAAAGCGGACCCTACGAGCAGTACTTC. It encodes CAWSKSGPYEQYF. Supplemented by reference TRBV30 and TRBJ2-7, the full variable domain reads SQTIHQWPATLVQPVGSPLSLECTVEGTSNPNLYWYRQAAGRGLQLLFYSVGIGQISSEVPQNLSASRPQDRQFILSSKKLLLSDSGFYLCAWSKSGPYEQYFGPGTRLTVT.

This clonotype was detected a few times. V and J are TRBV14 and TRBJ1-4, with 10 bases that match TRBD1. The CDR3 consists of 15 residues. Looked up from germline, CDR1 is SGHDN and CDR2 is FVKESK. Losses at the gene ends were 3 bases for V and 7 bases for J; bases not matched to a gene: 5. In DNA form, the CDR3 reads TGTGCCAGCAGCCAGGCCGGGACAGGGGTTGAAAAACTGTTTTTT. This codes for CASSQAGTGVEKLFF.

This clonotype was counted many times. The chain recombines TRBV2 with TRBJ1-5; a weak D match, TRBD1 (6 bases). Germline V gene lookup returns CDR1 SNHLY and CDR2 FYNNEI. Trimming shortened V by 8 bases and J by 5 bases, and 10 bases separated the two germline ends. The CDR3 is made up of 12 amino acids. CDR3 nucleotide sequence: TGTGCCAGCCAAGGGGGGGATCAGCCCCAGCATTTT. As protein: CASQGGDQPQHF.

The chain combines TRBV29-1 with TRBJ1-2; 9 bases line up with TRBD1. CDR1 and CDR2 (germline): SQVTM, ANQGSEA. Germline trimming cut 6 bases from V and 10 bases from J; bases unmatched to any gene: 12. The CDR3 consists of 13 residues. CDR3 sequence: CSVKTGGSHLYTF. The CDR3 nucleotides are TGCAGCGTCAAAACAGGGGGCAGCCATCTCTACACCTTC.

This chain uses TRBV7-9 with TRBJ1-1, with D unclear. In germline, CDR1 is SEHNR, CDR2 FQNEAQ (reference sequence). The length of the CDR3 is 12 residues. V was shortened by 1 base and J by 3 bases, with 3 bases between the two germline ends. CDR3 loop: CASSLEHTEAFF. The CDR3 DNA reads TGTGCCAGCAGCTTAGAGCACACTGAAGCTTTCTTT.

There are many counts of this clonotype. This chain connects TRBV21-1 to TRBJ2-5; TRBD1 is the table's D call and was not checked against the DNA. TRBV21-1 is a pseudogene locus. The CDR3 covers 14 residues. The CDR3 spells CASSKGGSTETQYF. In DNA form, the CDR3 reads TGTGCCAGCAGCAAAGGGGGCAGTACCGAGACCCAGTACTTC.

V gene TRBV5-6 combines with J gene TRBJ1-2; 7 bases are shared with TRBD1. V gave up 3 bases and J gave up 5 bases; unmatched junction bases: 16. The germline V gene has CDR1 SGHDT and CDR2 YYEEEE. This CDR3 has 17 residues. The CDR3 DNA reads TGTGCCAGCAGCTCGGGGGACTCGACAGGGACCACGTATGGCTACACCTTC. The encoded protein is CASSSGDSTGTTYGYTF.

This clonotype was picked up many times. J is TRBJ2-6 and V is TRBV12-3 or TRBV12-4; D is undetermined. V was clipped by 6 bases and J by 4 bases, with 4 bases between them. The CDR3 is 12 amino acids. CDR3 amino acids: CASSRGANVLTF. The CDR3 DNA is TGTGCCAGCAGCCGGGGGGCCAACGTCCTGACTTTC.

The V call is TRBV27, the J call TRBJ2-3; the D gene is possibly TRBD2 (6 bases). The CDR3 contains 14 residues. V was shortened by 7 bases and J by 0 bases, with 11 bases between the two germline ends. CDR1 and CDR2 (germline): MNHEY, SMNVEV (reference sequence). The chain's CDR3 is CASKRGASTDTQYF. The CDR3 DNA sequence: TGTGCCAGCAAGCGCGGGGCTAGCACAGATACGCAGTATTTT.